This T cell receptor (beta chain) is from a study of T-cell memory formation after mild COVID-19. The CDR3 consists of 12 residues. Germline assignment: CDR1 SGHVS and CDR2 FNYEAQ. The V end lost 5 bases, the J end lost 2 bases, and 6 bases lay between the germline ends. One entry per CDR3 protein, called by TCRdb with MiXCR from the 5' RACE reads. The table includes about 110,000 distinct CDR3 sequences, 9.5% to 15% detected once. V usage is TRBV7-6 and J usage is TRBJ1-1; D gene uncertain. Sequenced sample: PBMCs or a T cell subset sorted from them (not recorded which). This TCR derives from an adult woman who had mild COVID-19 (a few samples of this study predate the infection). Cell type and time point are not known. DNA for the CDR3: TGTGCCAGCAGCCCCCTTAACACTGAAGCTTTCTTT. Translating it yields CASSPLNTEAFF.